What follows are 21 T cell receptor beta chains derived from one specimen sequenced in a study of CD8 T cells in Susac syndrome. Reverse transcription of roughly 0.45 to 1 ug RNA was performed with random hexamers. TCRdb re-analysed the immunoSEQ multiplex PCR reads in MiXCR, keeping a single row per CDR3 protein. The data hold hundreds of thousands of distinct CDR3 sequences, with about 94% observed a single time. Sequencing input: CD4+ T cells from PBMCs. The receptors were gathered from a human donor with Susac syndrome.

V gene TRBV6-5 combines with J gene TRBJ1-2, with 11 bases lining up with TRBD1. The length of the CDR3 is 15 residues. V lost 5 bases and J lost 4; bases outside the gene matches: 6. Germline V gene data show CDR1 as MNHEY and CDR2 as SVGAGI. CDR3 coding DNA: TGTGCCAGCAGTCTCGCGGGACAGGGGGTCTATGGCTACACCTTC. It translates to CASSLAGQGVYGYTF.

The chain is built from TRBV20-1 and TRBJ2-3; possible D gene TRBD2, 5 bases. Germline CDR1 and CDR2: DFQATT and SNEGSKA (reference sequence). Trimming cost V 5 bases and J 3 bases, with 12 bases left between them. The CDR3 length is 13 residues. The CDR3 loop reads CSAGPDYTDTQYF. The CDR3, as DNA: TGCAGTGCTGGGCCCGACTATACAGATACGCAGTATTTT.

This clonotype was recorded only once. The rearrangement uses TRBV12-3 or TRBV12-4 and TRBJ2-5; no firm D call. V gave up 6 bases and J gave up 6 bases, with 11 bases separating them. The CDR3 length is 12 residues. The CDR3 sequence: CASRRSRQTQYF. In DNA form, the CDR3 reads TGTGCCAGCAGAAGATCAAGGCAGACCCAGTACTTC.

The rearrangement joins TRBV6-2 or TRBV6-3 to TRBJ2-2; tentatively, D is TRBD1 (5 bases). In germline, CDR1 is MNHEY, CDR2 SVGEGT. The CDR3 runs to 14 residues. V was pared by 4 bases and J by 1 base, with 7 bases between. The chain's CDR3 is CASSLGRNTGELFF. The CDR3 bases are TGTGCCAGCAGTTTGGGGCGGAACACCGGGGAGCTGTTTTTT.

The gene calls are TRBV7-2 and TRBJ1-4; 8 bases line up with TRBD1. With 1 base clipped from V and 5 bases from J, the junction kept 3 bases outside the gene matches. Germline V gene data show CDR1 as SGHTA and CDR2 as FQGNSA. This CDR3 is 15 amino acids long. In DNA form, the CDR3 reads TGTGCCAGCAGCTTAGTGGACAGGGCGAATGAAAAACTGTTTTTT. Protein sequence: CASSLVDRANEKLFF.

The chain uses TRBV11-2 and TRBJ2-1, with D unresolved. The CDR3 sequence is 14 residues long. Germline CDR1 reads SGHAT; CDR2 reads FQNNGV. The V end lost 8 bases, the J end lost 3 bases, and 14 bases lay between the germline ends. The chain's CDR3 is CASRRQSNYNEQFF. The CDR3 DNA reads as TGTGCCAGCCGTCGGCAGTCCAACTACAATGAGCAGTTCTTC.

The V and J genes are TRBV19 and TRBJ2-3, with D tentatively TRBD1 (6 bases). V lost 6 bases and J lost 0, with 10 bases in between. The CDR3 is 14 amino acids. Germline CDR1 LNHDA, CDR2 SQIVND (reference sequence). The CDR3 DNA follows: TGTGCCAGTAGACTGGGGACAAGCACAGATACGCAGTATTTT. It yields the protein CASRLGTSTDTQYF.

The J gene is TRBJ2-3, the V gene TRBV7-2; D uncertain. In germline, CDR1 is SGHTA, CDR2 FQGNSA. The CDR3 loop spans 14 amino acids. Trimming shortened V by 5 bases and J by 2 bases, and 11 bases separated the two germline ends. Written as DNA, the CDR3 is TGTGCCAGCAGCCGAAGTAGGGCCACAGATACGCAGTATTTT. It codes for CASSRSRATDTQYF. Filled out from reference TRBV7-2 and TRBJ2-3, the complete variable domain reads GAGVSQSPSNKVTEKGKDVELRCDPISGHTALYWYRQSLGQGLEFLIYFQGNSAPDKSGLPSDRFSAERTGGSVSTLTIQRTQQEDSAVYLCASSRSRATDTQYFGPGTRLTVL.

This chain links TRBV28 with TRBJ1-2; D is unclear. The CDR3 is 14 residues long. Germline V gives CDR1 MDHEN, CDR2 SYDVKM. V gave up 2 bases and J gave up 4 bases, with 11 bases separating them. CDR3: CASSLRTDRYGYTF. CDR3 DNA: TGTGCCAGCAGTTTACGGACTGATCGCTATGGCTACACCTTC.

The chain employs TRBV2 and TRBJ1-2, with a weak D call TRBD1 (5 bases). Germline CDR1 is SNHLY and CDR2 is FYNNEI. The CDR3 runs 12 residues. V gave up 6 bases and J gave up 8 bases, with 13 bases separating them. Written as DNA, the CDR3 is TGTGCCAGCAGCCCCGGGGCTGGGGGCTACACCTTC. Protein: CASSPGAGGYTF.

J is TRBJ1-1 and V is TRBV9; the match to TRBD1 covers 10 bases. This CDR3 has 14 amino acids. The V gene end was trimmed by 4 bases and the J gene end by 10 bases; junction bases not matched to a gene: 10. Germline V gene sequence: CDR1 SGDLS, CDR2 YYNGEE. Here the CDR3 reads CASSPSGTGELAFF. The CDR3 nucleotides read TGTGCCAGCAGCCCCTCCGGGACAGGGGAGTTAGCTTTCTTT.

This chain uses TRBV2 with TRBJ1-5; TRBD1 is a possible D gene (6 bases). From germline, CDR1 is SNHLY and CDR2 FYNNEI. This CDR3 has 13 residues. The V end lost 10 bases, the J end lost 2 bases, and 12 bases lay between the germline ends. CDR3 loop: CATNPGGNQPQHF. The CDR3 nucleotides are TGTGCCACCAACCCAGGGGGCAATCAGCCCCAGCATTTT. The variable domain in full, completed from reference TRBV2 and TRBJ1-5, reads EPEVTQTPSHQVTQMGQEVILRCVPISNHLYFYWYRQILGQKVEFLVSFYNNEISEKSEIFDDQFSVERPDGSNFTLKIRSTKLEDSAMYFCATNPGGNQPQHFGDGTRLSIL.

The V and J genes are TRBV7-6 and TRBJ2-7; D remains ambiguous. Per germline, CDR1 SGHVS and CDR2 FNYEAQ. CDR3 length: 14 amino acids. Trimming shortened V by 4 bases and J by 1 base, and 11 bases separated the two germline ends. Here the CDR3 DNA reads TGTGCCAGCAGCTCGCAGGACGCATCCTACGAGCAGTACTTC. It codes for CASSSQDASYEQYF.

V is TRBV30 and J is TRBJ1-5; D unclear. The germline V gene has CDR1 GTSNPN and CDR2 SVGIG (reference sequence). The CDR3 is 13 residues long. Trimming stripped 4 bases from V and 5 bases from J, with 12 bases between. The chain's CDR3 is CAWKSPRDQPQHF. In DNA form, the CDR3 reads TGTGCCTGGAAATCGCCCCGAGATCAGCCCCAGCATTTT.

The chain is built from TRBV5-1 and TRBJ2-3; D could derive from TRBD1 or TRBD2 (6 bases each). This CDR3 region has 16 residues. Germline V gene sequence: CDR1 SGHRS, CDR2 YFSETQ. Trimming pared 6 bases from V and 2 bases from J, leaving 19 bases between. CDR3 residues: CASKTGGGRYTDTQYF. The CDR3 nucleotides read TGCGCCAGCAAAACCGGGGGCGGTCGATACACAGATACGCAGTATTTT.

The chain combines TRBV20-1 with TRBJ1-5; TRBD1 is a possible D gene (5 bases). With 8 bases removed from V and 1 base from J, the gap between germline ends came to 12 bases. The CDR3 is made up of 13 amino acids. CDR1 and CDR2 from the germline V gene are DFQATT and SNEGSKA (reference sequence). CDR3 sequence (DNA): TGCAGTATAGGAGGGGTCAGCAATCAGCCCCAGCATTTT. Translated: CSIGGVSNQPQHF.

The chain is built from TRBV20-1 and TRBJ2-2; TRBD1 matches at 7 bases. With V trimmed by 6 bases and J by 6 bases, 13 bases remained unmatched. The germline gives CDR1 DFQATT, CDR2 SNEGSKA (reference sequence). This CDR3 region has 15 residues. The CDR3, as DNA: TGCAGTGCCAAACACGGGACAGCTTTCGCCGGGGAGCTGTTTTTT. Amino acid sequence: CSAKHGTAFAGELFF.

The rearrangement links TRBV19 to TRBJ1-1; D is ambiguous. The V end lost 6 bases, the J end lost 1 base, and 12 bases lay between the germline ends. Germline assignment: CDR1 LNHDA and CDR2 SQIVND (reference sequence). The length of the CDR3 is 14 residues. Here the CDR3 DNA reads TGTGCCAGTAGCACACCCGGAAGGAACACTGAAGCTTTCTTT. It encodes CASSTPGRNTEAFF.

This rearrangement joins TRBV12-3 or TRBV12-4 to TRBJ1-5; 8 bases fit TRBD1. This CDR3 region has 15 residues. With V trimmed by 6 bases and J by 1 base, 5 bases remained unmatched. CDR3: CASSPDRASNQPQHF. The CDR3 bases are TGTGCCAGCAGCCCGGACAGGGCAAGCAATCAGCCCCAGCATTTT.

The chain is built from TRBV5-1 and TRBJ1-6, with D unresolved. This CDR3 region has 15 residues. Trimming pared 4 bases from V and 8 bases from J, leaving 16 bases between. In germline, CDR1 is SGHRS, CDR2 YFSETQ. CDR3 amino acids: CASSTDGARDSPLHF. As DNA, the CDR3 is TGCGCCAGCAGCACCGACGGCGCCCGGGATTCACCCCTCCACTTT.

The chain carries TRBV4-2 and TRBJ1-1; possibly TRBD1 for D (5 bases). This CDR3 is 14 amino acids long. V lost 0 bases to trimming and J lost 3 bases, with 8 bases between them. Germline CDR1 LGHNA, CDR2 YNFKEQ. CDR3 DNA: TGTGCCAGCAGCCAAGAAGCAGGGTACACTGAAGCTTTCTTT. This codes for CASSQEAGYTEAFF.